A single sample is the source of the 21 T cell receptor beta chains below, sequenced in a study of blood T cell repertoires in COVID-19. Libraries were prepared by immunoSEQ multiplex PCR; TCRdb keeps only in-frame clonotypes and omits some of them. This sample has roughly 150,000 clones; around 86% occur once, and the top ten carry under 7%. Sequenced sample: peripheral blood. These receptors originate from a human donor in a cohort sampled during active COVID-19.

V is TRBV2 and J is TRBJ1-5, with 10 bases matching TRBD1. The germline V gene encodes CDR1 SNHLY and CDR2 FYNNEI. The CDR3 has 16 amino acids. V lost 5 bases and J lost 2; bases outside the gene matches: 6. The CDR3 nucleotides are TGTGCCAGCAGTCTACGACAGGGGGCGGGCAATCAGCCCCAGCATTTT. It translates to CASSLRQGAGNQPQHF. Full variable domain (missing parts from reference TRBV2 and TRBJ1-5): EPEVTQTPSHQVTQMGQEVILRCVPISNHLYFYWYRQILGQKVEFLVSFYNNEISEKSEIFDDQFSVERPDGSNFTLKIRSTKLEDSAMYFCASSLRQGAGNQPQHFGDGTRLSIL.

The chain couples TRBV2 to TRBJ2-5; 10 bases map to TRBD2. CDR1 and CDR2 (germline): SNHLY, FYNNEI. The trim removed 4 bases at V and 5 bases at J, leaving 10 bases unmatched. This CDR3 has 16 residues. CDR3 nucleotides: TGTGCCAGCAGTGTGAGCGGGAGGGCCCTCGGTGAGACCCAGTACTTC. It is translated as CASSVSGRALGETQYF.

This chain links TRBV7-2 with TRBJ1-1; 8 bases map to TRBD1. There are 16 residues in the CDR3. The V gene end was trimmed by 1 base and the J gene end by 2 bases; junction bases not matched to a gene: 6. Germline V gene lookup returns CDR1 SGHTA and CDR2 FQGNSA. The CDR3 region has the DNA TGTGCCAGCAGCTTAGACAGGGGGTTTAGAAACACTGAAGCTTTCTTT. It encodes CASSLDRGFRNTEAFF.

The table lists this clone with a few counts. The rearrangement joins TRBV28 to TRBJ1-6; D unresolved. CDR3 length: 15 amino acids. Germline lookup yields CDR1 MDHEN and CDR2 SYDVKM. Trimming took 6 bases from V and 7 from J, leaving 16 bases between them. CDR3 in amino acids: CASRVASLQNSPLHF. The CDR3 bases are TGTGCCAGCAGGGTGGCATCCTTGCAGAATTCACCCCTCCACTTT.

The chain links TRBV28 to TRBJ2-7, with 7 bases that match TRBD1. Trimming cost V 4 bases and J 5 bases; bases outside gene matches: 8. Per germline, CDR1 MDHEN and CDR2 SYDVKM. CDR3 length equals 14 residues. The CDR3 nucleotides read TGTGCCAGCAGTTCGCCACAGGGGATCCACGAGCAGTACTTC. The encoded protein is CASSSPQGIHEQYF.

DNA for the CDR3: TGTGCCACCAGTGATCCCGGACTGACAGATACGCAGTATTTT. It translates to CATSDPGLTDTQYF. This chain uses TRBV24-1 with TRBJ2-3; TRBD2 might be the D (5 bases). The CDR3 runs 14 residues. Trimming shortened V by 3 bases and J by 3 bases, and 9 bases separated the two germline ends. The germline V gene has CDR1 KGHDR and CDR2 SFDVKD.

The gene calls are TRBV28 and TRBJ2-1; D gene ambiguous. This CDR3 region has 17 residues. From germline, CDR1 is MDHEN and CDR2 SYDVKM. Between the trimmed V and J ends, which lost 6 bases and 0 bases, there was a span of 18 bases. CDR3 DNA: TGTGCCAGCAGCCCCGTCGATTCAGGATACTCCTACAATGAGCAGTTCTTC. Protein product: CASSPVDSGYSYNEQFF.

This chain uses TRBV7-2 with TRBJ1-5; tentative D call: TRBD1 (5 bases). The CDR3 runs 15 residues. Trimming pared 4 bases from V and 4 bases from J, leaving 14 bases between. Germline CDR1 is SGHTA and CDR2 is FQGNSA. In DNA, the CDR3 is TGTGCCAGCAGCTCGCCCGGGGGATTAAATCAGCCCCAGCATTTT. Translating gives CASSSPGGLNQPQHF.

The V gene is TRBV7-8, the J gene TRBJ1-5; 7 bases are a match to TRBD1. The V and J ends lost 5 bases and 7 bases, in that order; junction bases with no gene match: 2. There are 12 residues in the CDR3. In germline, CDR1 is SGHVS, CDR2 FQNEAQ. The CDR3 DNA is TGTGCCAGCAGCCGACAGGGCCAGCCCCAGCATTTT. Translation: CASSRQGQPQHF.

This chain connects TRBV28 to TRBJ2-6, with D maybe TRBD2 (6 bases). V lost 7 bases and J 2 bases, leaving 12 bases between the germline ends. From germline, CDR1 is MDHEN and CDR2 SYDVKM. This CDR3 contains 15 residues. Here the CDR3 DNA reads TGTGCCAGCACTCCAAGGGAGGCTGGGGCCAACGTCCTGACTTTC. Its translation is CASTPREAGANVLTF. The full variable domain, completed using reference TRBV28 and TRBJ2-6, is DVKVTQSSRYLVKRTGEKVFLECVQDMDHENMFWYRQDPGLGLRLIYFSYDVKMKEKGDIPEGYSVSREKKERFSLILESASTNQTSMYLCASTPREAGANVLTFGAGSRLTVL.

This chain links TRBV3-1 (or the pseudogene TRBV3-2) with TRBJ2-7; the D gene is possibly TRBD1 (6 bases). In germline, CDR1 is LGHDT, CDR2 YNNKEL (reference sequence). The CDR3 extends over 17 amino acids. V lost 1 base, J lost 3 bases, and 19 bases lay in between. The CDR3 region has the DNA TGTGCCAGCAGCCAAGGACTAACTGCTAGGGGGAGCTACGAGCAGTACTTC. Translated: CASSQGLTARGSYEQYF.

CDR3 loop: CASSKGRSATSPSYNEQFF. In DNA, the CDR3 is TGTGCCAGCAGCAAAGGGAGGAGTGCTACTTCTCCCTCCTACAATGAGCAGTTCTTC. The gene calls are TRBV21-1 and TRBJ2-1; TRBD2 is the table's D call, not checked against the DNA. TRBV21-1 is a recognized pseudogene. The CDR3 extends over 19 amino acids.

This sequence joins TRBV29-1 and TRBJ1-5; TRBD1 agrees at 8 bases. V shed 6 bases, J shed 7 bases, and the junction held 2 bases outside the gene matches. The CDR3 has 11 residues. Germline CDR1 reads SQVTM; CDR2 reads ANQGSEA. CDR3 sequence (DNA): TGCAGCGTCGACAGGGGACAGCCCCAGCATTTT. It translates to CSVDRGQPQHF.

This clone appeared a single time. The CDR3 protein is CASSWDNWDEQYF. The CDR3 nucleotides are TGCGCCAGCAGCTGGGACAATTGGGACGAGCAGTACTTC. The gene calls are TRBV5-1 and TRBJ2-7, with D perhaps TRBD1 (6 bases). CDR1 is SGHRS, CDR2 YFSETQ, per germline. V lost 3 bases to trimming and J lost 5 bases, with 12 bases between them. The CDR3 length is 13 residues.

This clone was seen a few times. This chain uses TRBV28 with TRBJ1-2, with TRBD1 matching 7 bases. The germline V gene has CDR1 MDHEN and CDR2 SYDVKM. V was pared by 5 bases and J by 9 bases, with 12 bases of the junction left unmatched. The CDR3 covers 14 residues. The DNA for the CDR3 is TGTGCCAGCAGTACCGCAGGGGGTTTAGCCCGCTACACCTTC. Translation gives CASSTAGGLARYTF.

The chain couples TRBV5-1 to TRBJ2-1; no reliable D call. This CDR3 contains 12 residues. Per the germline V gene, CDR1 is SGHRS and CDR2 is YFSETQ. The V end lost 3 bases, the J end lost 10 bases, and 11 bases lay between the germline ends. The CDR3 DNA follows: TGCGCCAGCAGCTCTACCTTCCTGGAGCAGTTCTTC. Translating it yields CASSSTFLEQFF.

V usage is TRBV3-1 (or the pseudogene TRBV3-2) and J usage is TRBJ1-5; TRBD1 matches at 7 bases. The CDR3 has 17 residues. With V trimmed by 5 bases and J by 0 bases, 10 bases remained unmatched. Germline loops: CDR1 LGHDT, CDR2 YNNKEL (reference sequence). Written as DNA, the CDR3 is TGTGCCAGCAGCTTTTGGAACCAGGGGGGTAGCAATCAGCCCCAGCATTTT. This translates into CASSFWNQGGSNQPQHF.

The chain has TRBV6-2 or TRBV6-3 and TRBJ2-1; 15 nucleotides align to TRBD2. This CDR3 comprises 16 residues. Unmatched junction bases numbered 5, after V lost 5 bases and J lost 6 bases. Germline V gene lookup returns CDR1 MNHEY and CDR2 SVGEGT. CDR3 DNA sequence: TGTGCCAGCAGTGGCCGGACTAGCGGGAGGGCCAATGAGCAGTTCTTC. It specifies CASSGRTSGRANEQFF.

This chain connects TRBV19 to TRBJ1-1; 7 positions agree with TRBD1. CDR3 length: 16 residues. With V trimmed by 7 bases and J by 3 bases, 14 bases remained unmatched. Germline values: CDR1 LNHDA, CDR2 SQIVND (reference sequence). The CDR3 sequence: CASTTGTRGMYTEAFF. In DNA, the CDR3 is TGTGCCAGTACGACAGGGACAAGAGGTATGTACACTGAAGCTTTCTTT.

V is TRBV7-3 and J is TRBJ2-1; 10 nucleotides agree with TRBD2. Germline assignment: CDR1 SGHTA and CDR2 FQGTGA. V trimming: 4 bases; J trimming: 10 bases; junction bases outside the gene matches: 10. The CDR3 consists of 15 residues. The CDR3 loop reads CASSSLAGGAWEQFF. The CDR3 nucleotides are TGTGCCAGCAGCTCCTTAGCGGGGGGTGCCTGGGAGCAGTTCTTC.

The chain combines TRBV10-3 with TRBJ2-5; 8 bases agree with TRBD2. Germline V gene lookup returns CDR1 ENHRY and CDR2 SYGVKD. The trim removed 2 bases at V and 4 bases at J, leaving 9 bases unmatched. The CDR3 has 16 residues. The CDR3 DNA sequence: TGTGCCATCAGTGAGCCAACGGGAGGGCCTATAGAGACCCAGTACTTC. Protein sequence: CAISEPTGGPIETQYF.